This entry lists 21 T cell receptor beta chains sequenced from one sample in a study of shared clonotypes between healthy human individuals. Profiling relied on immunoSEQ multiplex PCR, and the TCRdb table lists in-frame clones only, not all of them. The data contain 400,000 to 500,000 clones, 70% to 80% of them singletons. Sequenced input: PBMCs. The origin of the receptors is a woman in her 40s in good health. Some clones in this sample may be carry-over from other donors' samples.

V usage is TRBV9 and J usage is TRBJ2-7; the D gene is possibly TRBD1 (5 bases). The germline gives CDR1 SGDLS, CDR2 YYNGEE. CDR3 length: 15 residues. V was cut by 0 bases and J by 5 bases, with 15 bases left in between. The CDR3 bases are TGTGCCAGCAGCGTAGGTATAGGGGAAGTCGACGAGCAGTACTTC. It codes for CASSVGIGEVDEQYF. Supplemented by reference TRBV9 and TRBJ2-7, the full variable domain reads DSGVTQTPKHLITATGQRVTLRCSPRSGDLSVYWYQQSLDQGLQFLIQYYNGEERAKGNILERFSAQQFPDLHSELNLSSLELGDSALYFCASSVGIGEVDEQYFGPGTRLTVT.

This rearrangement joins TRBV28 to TRBJ1-2; possibly TRBD1 for D (6 bases). Trimming cost V 8 bases and J 3 bases, with 10 bases left between them. Germline V gene data show CDR1 as MDHEN and CDR2 as SYDVKM. The CDR3 sequence is 12 residues long. CDR3 amino acids: CASWGTYYGYTF. CDR3 DNA sequence: TGTGCCAGCTGGGGGACATACTATGGCTACACCTTC.

The chain recombines TRBV7-6 with TRBJ2-5; D unclear. The CDR3 totals 14 residues. Per germline, CDR1 SGHVS and CDR2 FNYEAQ. V lost 5 bases, J lost 5 bases, and 15 bases lay in between. CDR3: CASSPIPVGETQYF. DNA for the CDR3: TGTGCCAGCAGCCCAATTCCGGTTGGGGAGACCCAGTACTTC.

The chain carries TRBV11-2 and TRBJ2-1; D not resolved. CDR1 and CDR2 (germline): SGHAT, FQNNGV. The CDR3 covers 11 residues. The V end was cut by 6 bases, the J end by 7 bases, with 7 bases between. CDR3 sequence reads: CASSLGNEQFF. In DNA, the CDR3 is TGTGCCAGCAGTCTCGGGAATGAGCAGTTCTTC. Filled out from reference TRBV11-2 and TRBJ2-1, the complete variable domain reads EAGVAQSPRYKIIEKRQSVAFWCNPISGHATLYWYQQILGQGPKLLIQFQNNGVVDDSQLPKDRFSAERLKGVDSTLKIQPAKLEDSAVYLCASSLGNEQFFGPGTRLTVL.

This clone has only a few counts. This likely traces to a read error, being one base from a far larger clone. This chain uses TRBV30 with TRBJ1-1; D gene ambiguous. The germline V gene encodes CDR1 GTSNPN and CDR2 SVGIG (reference sequence). The V end lost 3 bases, the J end lost 5 bases, and 7 bases lay between the germline ends. The CDR3 is 11 amino acids. The CDR3, as DNA: TGTGCCTGGAGGGACGTGACTGAAGCTTTCTTT. Its protein product is CAWRDVTEAFF.

The chain joins TRBV5-1 to TRBJ2-3; the match to TRBD1 covers 9 bases. CDR1 is SGHRS and CDR2 is YFSETQ in the germline V gene. The trim removed 3 bases at V and 6 bases at J, leaving 2 bases unmatched. This CDR3 contains 13 residues. The CDR3 nucleotides read TGCGCCAGCAGCTCCGGACAGGGGGATACGCAGTATTTT. This gives the protein CASSSGQGDTQYF.

This clone was seen a handful of times. V gene TRBV15 combines with J gene TRBJ1-1, with D tentatively TRBD1 (5 bases). This CDR3 is built from 14 residues. Germline V gives CDR1 LNHNV, CDR2 YYDKDF (reference sequence). Between the trimmed V and J ends, which lost 3 bases and 5 bases, there was a span of 13 bases. The DNA for the CDR3 is TGTGCCACCAGCAGCGAGGGGAGGTCAACTGAAGCTTTCTTT. Translating it yields CATSSEGRSTEAFF.

This clone appeared many times. Distinct nucleotide sequences in the sample also encode this CDR3. V usage is TRBV11-2 and J usage is TRBJ2-3; 9 bases map to TRBD1. From germline, CDR1 is SGHAT and CDR2 FQNNGV. The junction had 12 bases not matched to a gene; V was cut back by 2 bases and J by 3 bases. The CDR3 length is 18 residues. CDR3 nucleotides: TGTGCCAGCAGCTTAACGTCTCCTAAGGACAGGGGAACAGATACGCAGTATTTT. Protein: CASSLTSPKDRGTDTQYF.

The V gene is TRBV7-3, the J gene TRBJ2-1; 11 bases line up with TRBD1. Trimming took 8 bases from V and 7 from J; bases not matched to a gene: 4. Germline V gives CDR1 SGHTA, CDR2 FQGTGA. The CDR3 is made up of 13 amino acids. As DNA, the CDR3 is TGTGCCAGCGGACAGGGGGCTCGTAATGAGCAGTTCTTC. Its translation is CASGQGARNEQFF.

The chain joins TRBV6-5 to TRBJ1-5; no clear D. The germline V and J ends were trimmed by 4 bases and 3 bases, with 4 bases remaining between them. Germline V gene lookup returns CDR1 MNHEY and CDR2 SVGAGI. The CDR3 sequence is 12 residues long. As DNA, the CDR3 is TGTGCCAGCAGTTCTTACAATCAGCCCCAGCATTTT. Translated, it gives CASSSYNQPQHF.

The CDR3 loop reads CASSQDRVNTEAFF. DNA for the CDR3: TGTGCCAGTAGTCAGGACAGGGTGAACACTGAAGCTTTCTTT. The chain uses TRBV19 and TRBJ1-1, with 8 bases identical to TRBD1. Germline V gene lookup returns CDR1 LNHDA and CDR2 SQIVND (reference sequence). This CDR3 comprises 14 residues. Trimming cost V 5 bases and J 0 bases; bases outside gene matches: 2.

This chain connects TRBV18 to TRBJ2-5; D not certain. Trimming stripped 3 bases from V and 5 bases from J, with 13 bases between. This CDR3 contains 14 residues. CDR1 is KGHSH, CDR2 LQKENI, per germline. CDR3 residues: CASSPSAAGETQYF. For the CDR3, the DNA is TGTGCCAGCTCACCCTCCGCAGCAGGCGAGACCCAGTACTTC.

The J gene is TRBJ2-3, the V gene TRBV4-2; D ambiguous. The germline V and J ends were trimmed by 0 bases and 0 bases, with 13 bases remaining between them. CDR1 is LGHNA, CDR2 YNFKEQ, per germline. This CDR3 region has 17 residues. The CDR3 loop is CASSQDSRLSSTDTQYF. The CDR3 coding sequence is TGTGCCAGCAGCCAAGACTCCAGACTTTCTAGCACAGATACGCAGTATTTT.

The rearrangement links TRBV5-1 to TRBJ2-1; 7 positions match TRBD1. Germline trimming cut 2 bases from V and 6 bases from J; bases unmatched to any gene: 5. Germline CDR1 reads SGHRS; CDR2 reads YFSETQ. The length of the CDR3 is 14 residues. The CDR3 nucleotides read TGCGCCAGCAGCTTTCAGACAGGGCTCAATGAGCAGTTCTTC. Translated, it gives CASSFQTGLNEQFF. Supplemented by reference TRBV5-1 and TRBJ2-1, the full variable domain reads KAGVTQTPRYLIKTRGQQVTLSCSPISGHRSVSWYQQTPGQGLQFLFEYFSETQRNKGNFPGRFSGRQFSNSRSEMNVSTLELGDSALYLCASSFQTGLNEQFFGPGTRLTVL.

J is TRBJ1-1 and V is TRBV9; possible D gene TRBD1, 5 bases. The CDR3 is 17 amino acids. Germline V CDR1 and CDR2: SGDLS, YYNGEE. V was pared by 0 bases and J by 5 bases, with 20 bases between. CDR3 residues: CASSVEGTGRTITEAFF. As DNA, the CDR3 is TGTGCCAGCAGCGTAGAAGGGACTGGACGAACTATAACTGAAGCTTTCTTT.

This clone occurred many times. J is TRBJ2-2 and V is TRBV18, with D tentatively TRBD2 (5 bases). The CDR3 length is 18 residues. Trimming left V 3 bases short and J 7 bases short, with 24 bases between. CDR1 is KGHSH, CDR2 LQKENI, per germline. Here the CDR3 reads CASSPFPPRGSSSGELFF. The CDR3 DNA reads TGTGCCAGCTCACCTTTCCCGCCCCGAGGGAGTTCCAGCGGGGAGCTGTTTTTT.

V and J are TRBV7-3 and TRBJ1-2; a weak D match, TRBD1 (5 bases). The CDR3 sequence is 16 residues long. Germline lookup yields CDR1 SGHTA and CDR2 FQGTGA. The V end was cut by 0 bases, the J end by 2 bases, with 13 bases between. The CDR3 coding sequence is TGTGCCAGCAGCTTAACTCGGACATCCGGCAACTATGGCTACACCTTC. As protein: CASSLTRTSGNYGYTF. The entire variable domain, with the rest obtained from reference TRBV7-3 and TRBJ1-2, is as follows: GAGVSQTPSNKVTEKGKYVELRCDPISGHTALYWYRQSLGQGPEFLIYFQGTGAADDSGLPNDRFFAVRPEGSVSTLKIQRTERGDSAVYLCASSLTRTSGNYGYTFGSGTRLTVV.

The chain carries TRBV7-9 and TRBJ1-2; 12 bases align to TRBD1. Trimming removed 1 base from V and 7 bases from J; junction bases left unmatched: 1. The CDR3 has 14 residues. Germline V gene data show CDR1 as SEHNR and CDR2 as FQNEAQ (reference sequence). DNA for the CDR3: TGTGCCAGCAGCTTAGGGGACAGGGGGCTTGGCTACACCTTC. This encodes CASSLGDRGLGYTF.

J is TRBJ2-7 and V is TRBV11-1, with D perhaps matching TRBD1 (6 bases). This CDR3 is built from 14 residues. CDR1 SGHAT and CDR2 FQDESV come from the germline V gene (reference sequence). Trimming cost V 5 bases and J 0 bases, with 11 bases left between them. CDR3 coding DNA: TGTGCCAGCAGCGTTGACAGGTACTCCTACGAGCAGTACTTC. Amino acid sequence: CASSVDRYSYEQYF. The complete variable domain, with remaining parts taken from reference TRBV11-1 and TRBJ2-7, reads EAEVAQSPRYKITEKSQAVAFWCDPISGHATLYWYRQILGQGPELLVQFQDESVVDDSQLPKDRFSAERLKGVDSTLKIQPAELGDSAMYLCASSVDRYSYEQYFGPGTRLTVT.

This clone showed up just a few times. Other DNA sequences in this specimen translate into the identical CDR3. The genes are TRBV7-2 and TRBJ2-5; TRBD1 matches at 8 bases. Germline trimming cut 5 bases from V and 4 bases from J; bases unmatched to any gene: 6. The germline gives CDR1 SGHTA, CDR2 FQGNSA. The CDR3 sequence is 14 residues long. CDR3 nucleotides: TGTGCCAGCAGCCCCCGACAGGGGTCAGAGACCCAGTACTTC. Its protein is CASSPRQGSETQYF.

The chain employs TRBV15 and TRBJ2-7; TRBD2 matches 10 bases. Germline V gene sequence: CDR1 LNHNV, CDR2 YYDKDF (reference sequence). The J segment lost 0 bases and the V segment lost 4 bases, leaving 6 bases of the junction unmatched. The CDR3 sequence is 16 residues long. In DNA, the CDR3 is TGTGCCACCAGCACGGGACTAGCGCGGAGCTCCTACGAGCAGTACTTC. Residues: CATSTGLARSSYEQYF.